This TCR beta chain was retrieved from a study of early T cells in non-severe SARS-CoV-2 infection. Trimming cost V 0 bases and J 4 bases, with 7 bases left between them. This CDR3 is 14 amino acids long. The germline V gene has CDR1 SGHKS and CDR2 YYEKEE (reference sequence). This clonotype occurred a few times. TCRdb fed the 5' RACE reads into MiXCR, producing one record per CDR3 protein. The sample records more than 90,000 distinct CDR3 sequences, around 14% being singletons. Sequencing was performed on whole blood. The rearrangement uses TRBV5-5 and TRBJ2-2; D is unresolved. The sequence derives from an adult who was a healthcare worker with PCR-confirmed SARS-CoV-2 infection or an uninfected control (not recorded which). CDR3 amino acids: CASSLVVSTGELFF. CDR3 nucleotides: TGTGCCAGCAGCTTGGTGGTTAGCACCGGGGAGCTGTTTTTT.